Below, one T cell receptor (beta chain) is given with its context. This sample is part of a study of CD4+ T cells in melanoma. The CDR3 is 12 amino acids. Germline loops: CDR1 SGHDN, CDR2 FVKESK. V shed 4 bases and J shed 4 bases, with 7 bases lying between them. Sequenced by immunoSEQ multiplex PCR; TCRdb stores in-frame clones only, minus some. This table has 15,000 or so clones, over 55% appearing once. The chain employs TRBV14 and TRBJ1-1; D unresolved. Sequenced sample: cells from a culture (not recorded whether cultured in vitro). The sequence came from a human donor with melanoma. Here the CDR3 DNA reads TGTGCCAGCAGCCGAGTATTCACTGAAGCTTTCTTT. Translation: CASSRVFTEAFF.